This TCR beta chain was retrieved from a study of T cells in Graves' hyperthyroidism and ophthalmopathy. Amplification yielded TCR beta CDR3 regions, with RNA transcripts as the source. Initially, a first-round RT-PCR of the TCR CDR3 employed the HTBI primer set. MiXCR, run by TCRdb on the multiplex PCR reads, gives a single entry per CDR3 protein. There are about 260,000 distinct CDR3 sequences in the sample; about 17% occur only once, and more than 25% lies in the top ten. Trimming left V 3 bases short and J 2 bases short, with 23 bases between. The CDR3 consists of 18 residues. Germline V gene sequence: CDR1 MNHEY, CDR2 SMNVEV (reference sequence).

The chain recombines TRBV27 with TRBJ2-7, with D possibly matching TRBD1 (8 bases). Sequencing was done on a sample of blood. The TCR sequence derives from a woman younger than 35 with Graves' ophthalmopathy. CDR3 protein: CASSLASGQGLFPYEQYF. The CDR3 nucleotides read TGTGCCAGCAGTTTGGCCTCCGGACAGGGACTATTTCCCTACGAGCAGTACTTC.